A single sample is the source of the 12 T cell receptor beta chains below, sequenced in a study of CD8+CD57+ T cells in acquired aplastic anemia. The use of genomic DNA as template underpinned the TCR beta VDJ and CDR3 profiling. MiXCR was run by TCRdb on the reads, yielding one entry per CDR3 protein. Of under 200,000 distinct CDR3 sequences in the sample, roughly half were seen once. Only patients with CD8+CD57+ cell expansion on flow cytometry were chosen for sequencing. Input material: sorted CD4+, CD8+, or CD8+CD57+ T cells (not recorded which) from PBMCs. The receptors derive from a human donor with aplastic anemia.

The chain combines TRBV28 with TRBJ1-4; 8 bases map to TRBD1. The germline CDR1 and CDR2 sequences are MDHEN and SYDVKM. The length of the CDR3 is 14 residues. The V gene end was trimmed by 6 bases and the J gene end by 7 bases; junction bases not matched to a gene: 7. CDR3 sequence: CASRLQGGGEKLFF. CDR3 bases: TGTGCCAGCAGACTACAGGGGGGAGGTGAAAAACTGTTTTTT.

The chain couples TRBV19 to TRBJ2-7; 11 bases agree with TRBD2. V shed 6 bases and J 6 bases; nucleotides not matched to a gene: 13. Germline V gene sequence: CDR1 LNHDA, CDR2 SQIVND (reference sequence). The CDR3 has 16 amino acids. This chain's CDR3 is CASRSLAGGRRGEQYF. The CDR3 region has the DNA TGTGCCAGTAGATCCTTAGCGGGAGGGCGCAGGGGCGAGCAGTACTTC.

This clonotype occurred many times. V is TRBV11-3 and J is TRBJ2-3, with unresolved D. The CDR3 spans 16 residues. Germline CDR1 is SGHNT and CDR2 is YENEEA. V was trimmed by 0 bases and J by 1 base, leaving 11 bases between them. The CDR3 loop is CASSLDAGTGTDTQYF. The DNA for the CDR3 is TGTGCCAGCAGCTTAGATGCCGGCACCGGCACAGATACGCAGTATTTT.

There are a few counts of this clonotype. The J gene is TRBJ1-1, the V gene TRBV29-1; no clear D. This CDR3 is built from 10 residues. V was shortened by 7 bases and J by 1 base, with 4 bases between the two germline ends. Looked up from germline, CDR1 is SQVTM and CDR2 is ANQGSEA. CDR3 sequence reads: CSARNTEAFF. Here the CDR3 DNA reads TGCAGCGCGCGGAACACTGAAGCTTTCTTT.

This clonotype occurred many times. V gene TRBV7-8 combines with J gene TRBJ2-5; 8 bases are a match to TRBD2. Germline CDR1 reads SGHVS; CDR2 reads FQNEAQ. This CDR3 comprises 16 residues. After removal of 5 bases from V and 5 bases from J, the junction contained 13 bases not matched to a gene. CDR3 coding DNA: TGTGCCAGCAGCCCCCCCAGTCGCGGGGGGATGGAGACCCAGTACTTC. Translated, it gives CASSPPSRGGMETQYF.

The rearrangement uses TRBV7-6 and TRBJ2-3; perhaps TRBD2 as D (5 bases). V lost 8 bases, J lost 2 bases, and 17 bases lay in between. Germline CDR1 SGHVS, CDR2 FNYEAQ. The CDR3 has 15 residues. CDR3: CASSRTLSFTDTQYF. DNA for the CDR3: TGTGCCAGCTCGCGGACTCTCTCATTCACAGATACGCAGTATTTT. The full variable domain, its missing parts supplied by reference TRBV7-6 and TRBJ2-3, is GAGVSQSPRYKVTKRGQDVALRCDPISGHVSLYWYRQALGQGPEFLTYFNYEAQQDKSGLPNDRFSAERPEGSISTLTIQRTEQRDSAMYRCASSRTLSFTDTQYFGPGTRLTVL.

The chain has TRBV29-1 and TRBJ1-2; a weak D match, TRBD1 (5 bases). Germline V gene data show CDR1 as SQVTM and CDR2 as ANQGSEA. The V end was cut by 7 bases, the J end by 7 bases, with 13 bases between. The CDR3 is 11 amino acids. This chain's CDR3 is CSESQGGGYTF. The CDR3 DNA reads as TGCAGCGAGAGTCAGGGTGGTGGCTACACCTTC. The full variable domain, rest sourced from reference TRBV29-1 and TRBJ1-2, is SAVISQKPSRDICQRGTSLTIQCQVDSQVTMMFWYRQQPGQSLTLIATANQGSEATYESGFVIDKFPISRPNLTFSTLTVSNMSPEDSSIYLCSESQGGGYTFGSGTRLTVV.

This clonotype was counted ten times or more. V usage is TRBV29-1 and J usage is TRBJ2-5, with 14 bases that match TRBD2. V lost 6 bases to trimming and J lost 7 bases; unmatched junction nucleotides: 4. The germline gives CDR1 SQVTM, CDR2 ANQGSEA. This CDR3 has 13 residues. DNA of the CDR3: TGCAGCGTGGGGACTAGCGGGAGAGGGACCCAGTACTTC. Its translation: CSVGTSGRGTQYF.

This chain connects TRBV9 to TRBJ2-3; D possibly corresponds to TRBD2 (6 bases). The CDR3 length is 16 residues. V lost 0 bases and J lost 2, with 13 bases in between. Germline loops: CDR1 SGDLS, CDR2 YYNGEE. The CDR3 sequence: CASSVGPSALTDTQYF. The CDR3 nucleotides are TGTGCCAGCAGCGTAGGCCCTAGCGCACTCACAGATACGCAGTATTTT. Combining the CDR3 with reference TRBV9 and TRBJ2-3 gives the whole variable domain DSGVTQTPKHLITATGQRVTLRCSPRSGDLSVYWYQQSLDQGLQFLIQYYNGEERAKGNILERFSAQQFPDLHSELNLSSLELGDSALYFCASSVGPSALTDTQYFGPGTRLTVL.

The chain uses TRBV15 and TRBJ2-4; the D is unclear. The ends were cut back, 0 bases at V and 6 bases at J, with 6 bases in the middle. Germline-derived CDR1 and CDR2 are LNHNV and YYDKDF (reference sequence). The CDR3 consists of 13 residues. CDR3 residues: CATSREVANIQYF. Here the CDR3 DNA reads TGTGCCACCAGCAGAGAAGTGGCAAACATTCAGTACTTC.

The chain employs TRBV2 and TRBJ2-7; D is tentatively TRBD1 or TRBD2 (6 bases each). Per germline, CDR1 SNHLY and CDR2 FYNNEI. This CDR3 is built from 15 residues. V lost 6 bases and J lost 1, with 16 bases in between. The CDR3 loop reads CASSERTGTSYEQYF. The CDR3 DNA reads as TGTGCCAGCAGCGAGAGAACAGGGACTTCCTACGAGCAGTACTTC.

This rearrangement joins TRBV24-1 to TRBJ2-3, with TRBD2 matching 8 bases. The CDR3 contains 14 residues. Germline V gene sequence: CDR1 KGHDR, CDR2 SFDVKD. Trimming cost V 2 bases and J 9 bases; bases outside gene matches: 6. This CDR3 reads CATSDSAGGRTQYF. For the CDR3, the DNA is TGTGCCACCAGTGATTCGGCGGGCGGGAGGACGCAGTATTTT.